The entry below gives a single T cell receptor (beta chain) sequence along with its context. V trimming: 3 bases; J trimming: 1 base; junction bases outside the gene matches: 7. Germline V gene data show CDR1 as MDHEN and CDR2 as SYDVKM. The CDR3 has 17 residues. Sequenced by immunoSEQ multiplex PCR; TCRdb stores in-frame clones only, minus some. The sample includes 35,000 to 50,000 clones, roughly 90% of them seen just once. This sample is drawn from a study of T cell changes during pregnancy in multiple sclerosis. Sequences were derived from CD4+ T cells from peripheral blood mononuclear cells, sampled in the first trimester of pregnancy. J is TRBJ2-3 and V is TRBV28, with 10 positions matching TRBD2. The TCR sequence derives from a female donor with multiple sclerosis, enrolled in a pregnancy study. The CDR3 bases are TGTGCCAGCAGTTTCAAGCGGGAGGGCCCCGGCACAGATACGCAGTATTTT. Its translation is CASSFKREGPGTDTQYF.